The TCR beta chain under discussion was sequenced for a study of lymphopenia after photon versus proton radiotherapy. Study-wide results and limits: Under photons, naive T cells and diversity fell while effector/memory populations rose. Authors raise, but do not show, better survival with proton therapy. A bigger post-nadir fall in TCR diversity correlated inversely with survival time in deceased patients. Oligoclonal CD8+ Temra expansion after nadir drove photon patients' diversity drop.

This CDR3 contains 12 residues. The V gene's germline CDR1 is MNHNY and CDR2 SVGAGI (reference sequence). The ends were cut back, 5 bases at V and 4 bases at J, with 8 bases in the middle. Here immunoSEQ multiplex PCR was the method, and the copy in TCRdb shows in-frame clones only, minus some. The table records roughly 22,000 clones, roughly 80% of them present only once. About this clone: Antigen specificity is unknown.

The specimen was peripheral blood, collected from a patient treated with proton-based radiotherapy. The TCR comes from a woman between 70 and 85 years old with pancreatic cancer. This sequence joins TRBV6-6 and TRBJ1-2, with D tentatively TRBD1 (5 bases). CDR3 protein: CASSPGPYGYTF. The CDR3 nucleotides read TGTGCCAGCAGTCCGGGGCCCTATGGCTACACCTTC.